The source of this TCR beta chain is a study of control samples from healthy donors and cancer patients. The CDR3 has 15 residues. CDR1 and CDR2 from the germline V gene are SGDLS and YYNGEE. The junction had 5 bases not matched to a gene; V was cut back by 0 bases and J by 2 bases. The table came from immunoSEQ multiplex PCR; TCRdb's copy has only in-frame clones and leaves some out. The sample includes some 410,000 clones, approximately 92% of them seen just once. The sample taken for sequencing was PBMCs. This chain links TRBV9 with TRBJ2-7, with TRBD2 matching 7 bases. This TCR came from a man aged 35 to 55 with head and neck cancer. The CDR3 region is CASSVVVGGAYEQYF. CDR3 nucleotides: TGTGCCAGCAGCGTAGTAGTTGGGGGGGCCTACGAGCAGTACTTC.